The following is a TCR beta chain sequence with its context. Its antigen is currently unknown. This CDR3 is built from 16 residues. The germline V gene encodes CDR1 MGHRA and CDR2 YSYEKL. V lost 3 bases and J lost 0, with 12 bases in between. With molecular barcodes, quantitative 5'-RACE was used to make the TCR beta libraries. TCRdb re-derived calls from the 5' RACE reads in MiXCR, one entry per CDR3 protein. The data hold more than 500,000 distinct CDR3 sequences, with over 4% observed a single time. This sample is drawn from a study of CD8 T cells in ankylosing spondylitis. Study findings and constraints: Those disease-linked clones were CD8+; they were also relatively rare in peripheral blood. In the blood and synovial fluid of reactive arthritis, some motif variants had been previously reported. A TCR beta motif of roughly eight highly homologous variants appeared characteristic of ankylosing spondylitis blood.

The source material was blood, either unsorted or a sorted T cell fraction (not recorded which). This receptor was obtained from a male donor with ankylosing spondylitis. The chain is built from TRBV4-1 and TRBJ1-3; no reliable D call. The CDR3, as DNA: TGCGCCAGCAGCCACCCGGGTCGAGACTCTGGAAACACCATATATTTT. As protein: CASSHPGRDSGNTIYF.